The 30 T cell receptor beta chains in this list originate from one sample, sequenced in a study of blood T cell repertoires in COVID-19. The data were produced by immunoSEQ multiplex PCR, yet TCRdb's version contains in-frame clones alone and is incomplete. The profile shows some 380,000 clones, approximately 86% of them singletons. The sample comprised PBMCs or T cells enriched from blood (not recorded which). These receptors came from a woman aged 40 to 50 with acute COVID-19.

This rearrangement joins TRBV11-2 to TRBJ1-2; possibly TRBD1 for D (6 bases). CDR3 size: 12 residues. Trimming left V 5 bases short and J 6 bases short, with 10 bases between. CDR1 is SGHAT, CDR2 FQNNGV, per germline. CDR3 coding DNA: TGTGCCAGCAGCCGCGGACAGCATGGCTACACCTTC. Translated, it gives CASSRGQHGYTF.

CDR3 nucleotides: TGTGCCAGCAGCGCTTCTCTTCGGGGTGGGCTCCAAGAGACCCAGTACTTC. Residues: CASSASLRGGLQETQYF. V gene TRBV9 combines with J gene TRBJ2-5; D is perhaps TRBD2 (5 bases). The CDR3 runs to 17 residues. Germline lookup yields CDR1 SGDLS and CDR2 YYNGEE. The V gene lost 3 bases and the J gene lost 1 base, with 19 bases spanning the gap.

This clone was picked up one time. V and J are TRBV7-9 and TRBJ1-2; 9 nucleotides agree with TRBD1. The CDR3 covers 17 residues. Germline assignment: CDR1 SEHNR and CDR2 FQNEAQ (reference sequence). With V trimmed by 2 bases and J by 6 bases, 13 bases remained unmatched. CDR3 in DNA: TGTGCCAGCAGCTTATATGTTGGGGGACAGGGTATAGATGGCTACACCTTC. Translating gives CASSLYVGGQGIDGYTF.

For the CDR3, the DNA is TGTGCCAGCAGCAACGGACTAGCGGGGGTTAGTGACATTCAGTACTTC. This sequence encodes CASSNGLAGVSDIQYF. The chain couples TRBV5-4 to TRBJ2-4; 13 nucleotides match TRBD2. The CDR3 loop spans 16 amino acids. J lost 8 bases, V lost 4 bases, and 9 bases had no gene match. The germline gives CDR1 SGHNT, CDR2 YYREEE (reference sequence).

The V call is TRBV30, the J call TRBJ2-7, with TRBD1 matching over 7 bases. This CDR3 spans 18 amino acids. Trimming cost V 5 bases and J 4 bases; bases outside gene matches: 23. CDR1 GTSNPN and CDR2 SVGIG come from the germline V gene (reference sequence). CDR3 bases: TGTGCCTGGGCCAGGCCCCGACAGGGTGTCGGGTTGTTATACGAGCAGTACTTC. This codes for CAWARPRQGVGLLYEQYF.

The chain employs TRBV4-1 and TRBJ2-1; D call uncertain. Germline V CDR1 and CDR2: MGHRA, YSYEKL. CDR3 length equals 15 residues. Trimming removed 0 bases from V and 7 bases from J, with 13 bases in between. The CDR3 nucleotides are TGCGCCAGCAGCCAAGATCAAAACGGTAGAAATGAGCAGTTCTTC. This encodes CASSQDQNGRNEQFF.

V is TRBV11-3 and J is TRBJ2-4, with 8 bases that match TRBD1. Germline CDR1 SGHNT, CDR2 YENEEA. CDR3 length: 14 residues. V gave up 5 bases and J gave up 9 bases; unmatched junction bases: 9. The CDR3 coding sequence is TGTGCCAGCAGCCCCGGACAGGGAGGAAGCATTCAGTACTTC. This codes for CASSPGQGGSIQYF.

The chain links TRBV6-5 to TRBJ1-5, with TRBD1 matching over 7 bases. This CDR3 is built from 15 residues. The trim removed 4 bases at V and 3 bases at J, leaving 6 bases unmatched. The germline V gene has CDR1 MNHEY and CDR2 SVGAGI. In DNA form, the CDR3 reads TGTGCCAGCAGTTTAGACAGGGAAAACAATCAGCCCCAGCATTTT. Translated, it gives CASSLDRENNQPQHF.

The rearrangement links TRBV5-1 to TRBJ1-6, with 7 bases matching TRBD1. The junction had 6 bases not matched to a gene; V was cut back by 0 bases and J by 3 bases. The length of the CDR3 is 17 residues. The V gene's germline CDR1 is SGHRS and CDR2 YFSETQ. The CDR3 region is CASSLESGTDYNSPLHF. Written as DNA, the CDR3 is TGCGCCAGCAGCTTGGAGTCCGGGACAGACTATAATTCACCCCTCCACTTT.

Comment on this clone: Other DNA variants within this sample encode the same CDR3. The rearrangement uses TRBV18 and TRBJ1-2; D might be TRBD1 (5 bases). Deletions cut 2 bases from V and 6 bases from J, with 7 bases between. This CDR3 has 12 amino acids. Germline V gene lookup returns CDR1 KGHSH and CDR2 LQKENI. This chain's CDR3 is CASSPGGDGYTF. In DNA, the CDR3 is TGTGCCAGCTCACCAGGAGGGGATGGCTACACCTTC.

V gene TRBV6-5 combines with J gene TRBJ2-2; perhaps TRBD1 as D (6 bases). From germline, CDR1 is MNHEY and CDR2 SVGAGI. The CDR3 is 13 amino acids. Trimming took off 8 bases at V and 5 bases at J, with 12 bases between the two ends. The CDR3 protein is CASGKQGTGELFF. CDR3 DNA: TGTGCCAGCGGAAAACAGGGTACCGGGGAGCTGTTTTTT.

V and J are TRBV29-1 and TRBJ2-3; 13 nucleotides agree with TRBD2. The germline CDR1 and CDR2 sequences are SQVTM and ANQGSEA. This CDR3 has 15 residues. With V trimmed by 5 bases and J by 5 bases, 7 bases remained unmatched. This CDR3 is CSVQLAGGPGDTQYF. DNA for the CDR3: TGCAGCGTTCAACTAGCGGGGGGGCCAGGAGATACGCAGTATTTT.

The rearrangement links TRBV7-9 to TRBJ1-4; the match to TRBD1 covers 9 bases. J lost 7 bases, V lost 5 bases, and 8 bases had no gene match. CDR3 length: 15 residues. CDR1 is SEHNR, CDR2 FQNEAQ, per germline (reference sequence). CDR3 amino acids: CASSVGTGLSEKLFF. The CDR3 region has the DNA TGTGCCAGCAGCGTTGGGACAGGGCTCTCTGAAAAACTGTTTTTT.

V gene TRBV15 combines with J gene TRBJ1-2; D perhaps matches TRBD1 (5 bases). V lost 1 base to trimming and J lost 6 bases, with 18 bases between them. Germline-derived CDR1 and CDR2 are LNHNV and YYDKDF (reference sequence). This CDR3 comprises 16 residues. The CDR3 DNA is TGTGCCACCAGCAGAGCGGCCAAGGGGATGGGAAATGGCTACACCTTC. Its protein is CATSRAAKGMGNGYTF.

V gene TRBV27 combines with J gene TRBJ1-2; no reliable D call. V dropped 5 bases and J dropped 4 bases, with 11 bases sitting between them. This CDR3 has 13 residues. The germline V gene has CDR1 MNHEY and CDR2 SMNVEV (reference sequence). This chain's CDR3 is CASSPREAYGYTF. The CDR3 region has the DNA TGTGCCAGCAGTCCCCGTGAGGCCTATGGCTACACCTTC.

The chain has TRBV2 and TRBJ2-3; TRBD2 matches at 12 bases. The CDR3 has 16 residues. CDR1 is SNHLY and CDR2 is FYNNEI in the germline V gene. V shed 2 bases and J 5 bases; nucleotides not matched to a gene: 5. The CDR3, as DNA: TGTGCCAGCAGTGAAACCGGACTAGCGGGGTTAGATACGCAGTATTTT. It specifies CASSETGLAGLDTQYF.

V usage is TRBV7-2 and J usage is TRBJ2-3; 7 nucleotides match TRBD1. V dropped 6 bases and J dropped 1; count of bases not matched to a gene: 7. The CDR3 spans 15 residues. Germline V CDR1 and CDR2: SGHTA, FQGNSA. The chain's CDR3 is CASRAGGSRTDTQYF. The CDR3, as DNA: TGTGCCAGCAGGGCAGGGGGATCGCGCACAGATACGCAGTATTTT. The full variable domain, with the rest looked up from reference TRBV7-2 and TRBJ2-3, is GAGVSQSPSNKVTEKGKDVELRCDPISGHTALYWYRQSLGQGLEFLIYFQGNSAPDKSGLPSDRFSAERTGGSVSTLTIQRTQQEDSAVYLCASRAGGSRTDTQYFGPGTRLTVL.

The V and J genes are TRBV27 and TRBJ2-7, with 7 bases matching TRBD2. Germline V gene sequence: CDR1 MNHEY, CDR2 SMNVEV (reference sequence). The CDR3 is made up of 12 amino acids. V shed 6 bases, J shed 7 bases, and the junction held 6 bases outside the gene matches. This CDR3 reads CASRKLGGEQYF. Written as DNA, the CDR3 is TGTGCCAGCAGAAAGTTGGGGGGGGAGCAGTACTTC.

J is TRBJ1-2 and V is TRBV30; D remains unclear. The CDR3 length is 11 residues. Germline CDR1 GTSNPN, CDR2 SVGIG (reference sequence). Trimming cost V 3 bases and J 6 bases, with 8 bases left between them. CDR3 amino acids: CAWSPGDGYTF. In nucleotides, the CDR3 is TGTGCCTGGAGCCCCGGGGATGGCTACACCTTC.

This sequence joins TRBV10-3 and TRBJ2-2; D is unclear. The CDR3 is made up of 14 amino acids. Trimming cost V 0 bases and J 5 bases, with 7 bases left between them. Germline loops: CDR1 ENHRY, CDR2 SYGVKD. The DNA for the CDR3 is TGTGCCATCAGTGAGTCGCCCTATACCGGGGAGCTGTTTTTT. It encodes CAISESPYTGELFF.

CDR3 in amino acids: CAWTRLAGGDTQYF. DNA for the CDR3: TGTGCCTGGACCAGACTAGCGGGTGGAGATACGCAGTATTTT. V is TRBV30 and J is TRBJ2-3; 10 bases fit TRBD2. CDR1 is GTSNPN and CDR2 is SVGIG in the germline V gene (reference sequence). With V trimmed by 4 bases and J by 5 bases, 6 bases remained unmatched. This CDR3 region has 14 residues.

This chain joins TRBV5-5 and TRBJ1-2; 7 bases are a match to TRBD1. The CDR3 totals 17 residues. Germline CDR1 and CDR2: SGHKS and YYEKEE (reference sequence). V lost 5 bases to trimming and J lost 6 bases; unmatched junction nucleotides: 19. CDR3 residues: CASSYRPGQLDAHGYTF. DNA of the CDR3: TGTGCCAGCAGTTATCGACCGGGACAGCTGGATGCACATGGCTACACCTTC. The variable domain in full, with the rest retrieved from reference TRBV5-5 and TRBJ1-2, is DAGVTQSPTHLIKTRGQQVTLRCSPISGHKSVSWYQQVLGQGPQFIFQYYEKEERGRGNFPDRFSARQFPNYSSELNVNALLLGDSALYLCASSYRPGQLDAHGYTFGSGTRLTVV.

This chain joins TRBV2 and TRBJ1-1, with D uncertain. CDR3 length: 16 residues. Germline V CDR1 and CDR2: SNHLY, FYNNEI. V was pared by 10 bases and J by 0 bases, with 21 bases between. Written as DNA, the CDR3 is TGTGCCATTAACGGGGTCCGAAACTTAATGAACACTGAAGCTTTCTTT. Translated: CAINGVRNLMNTEAFF.

This chain joins TRBV19 and TRBJ1-5, with TRBD1 as a possible D gene (6 bases). Germline CDR1 LNHDA, CDR2 SQIVND (reference sequence). The CDR3 has 14 amino acids. The V end was cut by 8 bases, the J end by 4 bases, with 15 bases between. For the CDR3, the DNA is TGTGCCAGTTCCACAGGGATAGTAAATCAGCCCCAGCATTTT. It yields the protein CASSTGIVNQPQHF.

The chain employs TRBV29-1 and TRBJ1-4; no clear D. Between the trimmed V and J ends, which lost 3 bases and 12 bases, there was a span of 14 bases. The CDR3 extends over 12 amino acids. CDR1 is SQVTM, CDR2 ANQGSEA, per germline. Here the CDR3 reads CSVDYGQVELFF. In DNA form, the CDR3 reads TGCAGCGTTGATTATGGGCAGGTCGAACTGTTTTTT.

The V call is TRBV11-2, the J call TRBJ2-5; D possibly corresponds to TRBD2 (6 bases). CDR1 and CDR2 from the germline V gene are SGHAT and FQNNGV. Trimming removed 1 base at V and 5 bases at J, with 17 bases between. CDR3 length: 16 amino acids. In DNA, the CDR3 is TGTGCCAGCAGCTTAGTCTTGCGGGGCACGTTGGAGACCCAGTACTTC. It encodes CASSLVLRGTLETQYF. The whole variable domain, filled in from reference TRBV11-2 and TRBJ2-5, reads EAGVAQSPRYKIIEKRQSVAFWCNPISGHATLYWYQQILGQGPKLLIQFQNNGVVDDSQLPKDRFSAERLKGVDSTLKIQPAKLEDSAVYLCASSLVLRGTLETQYFGPGTRLLVL.

This clone showed up just once. V is TRBV30 and J is TRBJ1-1; TRBD1 matches 8 bases. The CDR3 has 14 amino acids. The J segment lost 2 bases and the V segment lost 4 bases, leaving 6 bases of the junction unmatched. The V gene's germline CDR1 is GTSNPN and CDR2 SVGIG (reference sequence). CDR3: CAWTMDRANTEAFF. The CDR3 DNA follows: TGTGCCTGGACCATGGACAGGGCCAACACTGAAGCTTTCTTT.

The chain couples TRBV19 to TRBJ2-7; 12 nucleotides line up with TRBD2. The V gene end was trimmed by 7 bases and the J gene end by 0 bases; junction bases not matched to a gene: 13. The CDR3 sequence is 18 residues long. CDR1 and CDR2 (germline): LNHDA, SQIVND (reference sequence). As DNA, the CDR3 is TGTGCCAGTATAGAACCGGGACTAGCGGGCCTCAGCTCCTACGAGCAGTACTTC. Translating it yields CASIEPGLAGLSSYEQYF.

This sequence joins TRBV3-1 (or the pseudogene TRBV3-2) and TRBJ1-1; D remains ambiguous. In germline, CDR1 is LGHDT, CDR2 YNNKEL (reference sequence). V lost 1 base to trimming and J lost 2 bases, with 11 bases between them. The CDR3 covers 15 residues. The CDR3 sequence is CASSQVTWSNTEAFF. CDR3 DNA: TGTGCCAGCAGCCAAGTCACCTGGAGTAACACTGAAGCTTTCTTT.

This chain connects TRBV2 to TRBJ1-1; TRBD1 aligns across 8 bases. The CDR3 totals 14 residues. Per the germline V gene, CDR1 is SNHLY and CDR2 is FYNNEI. Trimming at V came to 6 bases and at J to 4 bases, leaving 7 bases not matched to a gene. CDR3 loop: CASSAGTGGTEAFF. Written as DNA, the CDR3 is TGTGCCAGCAGCGCGGGAACAGGGGGCACTGAAGCTTTCTTT.